One T cell receptor beta chain is described in this entry. What it binds is not known. These data belong to a study of identifying expanded T cells in peripheral blood. Study-wide findings and caveats: Technical replicates showed about 1.1 changed clones; two weeks 15 to 20; four weeks 19. Clone count variance between approximately two-week samples rose with total template count.

Method: immunoSEQ multiplex PCR; TCRdb's copy keeps in-frame clones and lacks some. In the table there are about 85,000 clones, around 90% of which are singletons. Healthy donors had no documented immune events, such as infections, while sampled. The CDR3 totals 16 residues. The receptor's source is a person aged 18-69 years in good health. This chain connects TRBV21-1 to TRBJ2-3; the D segment call TRBD2 is taken from the table without a DNA check. TRBV21-1 is a pseudogene. Material for sequencing was blood. The CDR3 DNA reads TGTGCCAGCAGCAACGAAGTCCCCGGGGGGGCGGATACGCAGTATTTT. It specifies CASSNEVPGGADTQYF.